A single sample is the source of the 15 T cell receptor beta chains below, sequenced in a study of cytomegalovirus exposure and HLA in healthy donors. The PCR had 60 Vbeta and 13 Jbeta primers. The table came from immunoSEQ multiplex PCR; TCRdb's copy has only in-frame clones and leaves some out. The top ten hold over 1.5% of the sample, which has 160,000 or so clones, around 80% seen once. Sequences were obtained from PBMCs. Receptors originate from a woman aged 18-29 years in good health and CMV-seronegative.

CDR3 residues: CASSLGITNEKLFF. The DNA for the CDR3 is TGTGCCAGCAGTCTTGGCATAACTAATGAAAAACTGTTTTTT. This chain links TRBV27 with TRBJ1-4; D ambiguous. Trimming pared 5 bases from V and 1 base from J, leaving 8 bases between. The germline CDR1 and CDR2 sequences are MNHEY and SMNVEV (reference sequence). The CDR3 runs 14 residues.

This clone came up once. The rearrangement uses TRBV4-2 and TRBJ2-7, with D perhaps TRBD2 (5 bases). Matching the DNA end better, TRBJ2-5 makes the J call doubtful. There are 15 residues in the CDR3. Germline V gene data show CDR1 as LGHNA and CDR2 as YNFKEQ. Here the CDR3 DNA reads TGTGCCAGCAGCCTAGCGCTACAACCTCAAGAGACCCAGTACTTC. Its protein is CASSLALQPQETQYF.

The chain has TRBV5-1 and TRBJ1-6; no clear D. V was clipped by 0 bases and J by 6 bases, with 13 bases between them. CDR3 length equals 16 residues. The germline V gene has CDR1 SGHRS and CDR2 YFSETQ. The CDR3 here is CASSLAGSRFNSPLHF. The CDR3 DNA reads TGCGCCAGCAGCTTGGCAGGATCCCGATTTAATTCACCCCTCCACTTT.

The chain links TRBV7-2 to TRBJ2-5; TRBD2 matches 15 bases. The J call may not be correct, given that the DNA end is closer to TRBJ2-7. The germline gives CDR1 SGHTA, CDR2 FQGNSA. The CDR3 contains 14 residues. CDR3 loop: CASSTGLAGGEQYF. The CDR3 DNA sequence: TGTGCCAGCAGCACGGGACTAGCGGGGGGCGAGCAGTACTTC.

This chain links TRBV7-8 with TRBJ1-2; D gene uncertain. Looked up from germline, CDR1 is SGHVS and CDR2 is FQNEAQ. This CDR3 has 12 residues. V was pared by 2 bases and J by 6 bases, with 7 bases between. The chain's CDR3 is CASSLSGNGYTF. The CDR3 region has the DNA TGTGCCAGCAGCTTATCGGGGAATGGCTACACCTTC.

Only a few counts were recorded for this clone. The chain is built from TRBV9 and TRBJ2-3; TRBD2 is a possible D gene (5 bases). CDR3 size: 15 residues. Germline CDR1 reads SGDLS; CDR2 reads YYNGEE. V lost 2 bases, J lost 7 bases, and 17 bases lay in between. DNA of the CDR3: TGTGCCAGCAGCGTTTGGGCCAGCGGCGGTAATACGCAGTATTTT. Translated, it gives CASSVWASGGNTQYF.

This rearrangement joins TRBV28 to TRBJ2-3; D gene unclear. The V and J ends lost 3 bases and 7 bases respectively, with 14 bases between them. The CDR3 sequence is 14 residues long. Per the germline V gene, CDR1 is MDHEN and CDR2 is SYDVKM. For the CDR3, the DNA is TGTGCCAGCAGTTTCGAGACACAACATTATACGCAGTATTTT. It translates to CASSFETQHYTQYF.

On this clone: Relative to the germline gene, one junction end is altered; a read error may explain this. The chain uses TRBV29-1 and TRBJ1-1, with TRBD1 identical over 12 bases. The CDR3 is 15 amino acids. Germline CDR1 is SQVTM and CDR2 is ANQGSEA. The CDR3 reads CSVGGTGGMNAEAFF. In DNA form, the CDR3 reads TGCAGCGTTGGGGGGACAGGGGGCATGAACGCTGAAGCTTTCTTT.

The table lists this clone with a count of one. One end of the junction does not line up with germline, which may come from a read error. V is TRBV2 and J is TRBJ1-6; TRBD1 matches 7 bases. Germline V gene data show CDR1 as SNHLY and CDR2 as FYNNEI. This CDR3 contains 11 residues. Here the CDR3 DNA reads TGTGCCAGCAGTAACGGACAGGTCCTCCTCTTT. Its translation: CASSNGQVLLF.

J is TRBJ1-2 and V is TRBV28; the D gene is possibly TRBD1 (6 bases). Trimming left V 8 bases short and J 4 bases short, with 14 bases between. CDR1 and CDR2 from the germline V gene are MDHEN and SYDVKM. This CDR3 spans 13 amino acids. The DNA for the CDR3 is TGTGCCAGCCTTCGGACAGACAGCTATGGCTACACCTTC. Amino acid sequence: CASLRTDSYGYTF.

The CDR3 here is CASSEAGQGYYGYTF. CDR3 nucleotides: TGTGCCAGCAGTGAAGCAGGACAGGGTTACTATGGCTACACCTTC. V is TRBV2 and J is TRBJ1-2; TRBD1 aligns across 8 bases. This CDR3 has 15 amino acids. Looked up from germline, CDR1 is SNHLY and CDR2 is FYNNEI. The V and J ends lost 0 bases and 3 bases, in that order; junction bases with no gene match: 3. Drawing the rest from reference TRBV2 and TRBJ1-2, the complete variable domain is EPEVTQTPSHQVTQMGQEVILRCVPISNHLYFYWYRQILGQKVEFLVSFYNNEISEKSEIFDDQFSVERPDGSNFTLKIRSTKLEDSAMYFCASSEAGQGYYGYTFGSGTRLTVV.

CDR3 in amino acids: CAWSAGQGVDTQYF. The DNA for the CDR3 is TGTGCCTGGAGTGCCGGACAGGGGGTAGATACGCAGTATTTT. The J gene is TRBJ2-3, the V gene TRBV30; TRBD1 matches 10 bases. CDR1 is GTSNPN, CDR2 SVGIG, per germline (reference sequence). V was pared by 1 base and J by 5 bases, with 3 bases of the junction left unmatched. This CDR3 is built from 14 residues.

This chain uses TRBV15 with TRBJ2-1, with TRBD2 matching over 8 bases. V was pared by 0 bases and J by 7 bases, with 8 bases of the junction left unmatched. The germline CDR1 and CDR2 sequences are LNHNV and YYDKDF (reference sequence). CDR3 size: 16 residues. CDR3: CATSRDQTSGVNEQFF. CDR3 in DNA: TGTGCCACCAGCAGAGATCAAACTAGCGGTGTAAATGAGCAGTTCTTC.

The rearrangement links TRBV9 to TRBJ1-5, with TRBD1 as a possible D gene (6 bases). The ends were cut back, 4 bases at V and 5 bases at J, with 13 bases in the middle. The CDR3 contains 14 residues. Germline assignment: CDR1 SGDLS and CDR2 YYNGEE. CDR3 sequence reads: CASSLRDTYQPQHF. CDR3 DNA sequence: TGTGCCAGCAGCCTCCGGGACACTTATCAGCCCCAGCATTTT.

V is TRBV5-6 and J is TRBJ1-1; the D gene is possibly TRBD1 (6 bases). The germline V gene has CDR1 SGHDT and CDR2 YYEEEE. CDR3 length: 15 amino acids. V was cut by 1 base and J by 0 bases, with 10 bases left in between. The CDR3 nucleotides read TGTGCCAGCAGCTTGTACAGGGCCATGAACACTGAAGCTTTCTTT. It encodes CASSLYRAMNTEAFF. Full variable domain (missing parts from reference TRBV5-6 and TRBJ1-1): DAGVTQSPTHLIKTRGQQVTLRCSPKSGHDTVSWYQQALGQGPQFIFQYYEEEERQRGNFPDRFSGHQFPNYSSELNVNALLLGDSALYLCASSLYRAMNTEAFFGQGTRLTVV.